This T cell receptor beta chain was identified in a study of radiation and T cells in renal cell carcinoma. General observations from the study: Top tumor clonotypes rose in blood 2 weeks post-radiation, then contracted.

Time point specified: baseline pretreatment blood. Described treatment: 15 Gy SBRT to primary tumor, nephrectomy 4 weeks later. Details on this clone: The antigen is not known.

Assay: immunoSEQ multiplex PCR; the TCRdb copy retains only in-frame clones and omits some. Altogether roughly 100,000 clones are present, 86% being singletons, with the ten largest covering approximately 8%. The receptor was derived from a man aged 50 to 60 with renal cell carcinoma. The specimen was blood, collected from a patient whose treatment included radiotherapy and nephrectomy.

This CDR3 reads CASSLRQGSQYEQYF. CDR3 coding DNA: TGTGCCAGCAGCTTAAGACAGGGGAGTCAGTACGAGCAGTACTTC. The chain is built from TRBV11-2 and TRBJ2-7, with 8 bases lining up with TRBD1. CDR1 and CDR2 from the germline V gene are SGHAT and FQNNGV. The CDR3 loop spans 15 amino acids. Trimming removed 2 bases from V and 4 bases from J; junction bases left unmatched: 7.